The sequence of this TCR beta chain was determined in a study of radiation and T cells in renal cell carcinoma. TCRdb's copy holds only in-frame clones and misses some; the assay was immunoSEQ multiplex PCR. The sample carries roughly 130,000 clones, 85% to 90% recorded once. Study-level points and caveats: From baseline, blood top tumor clonotypes peaked at 2 weeks post-radiation.

Germline lookup yields CDR1 SGHTA and CDR2 FQGNSA. The CDR3 is 13 residues long. The germline V and J ends were trimmed by 7 bases and 0 bases, with 8 bases remaining between them. Remarks on this clone: Its antigen is not identified.

The time point denotes: blood 2 weeks post-SBRT. Treatment in this sample: 15 Gy SBRT to primary tumor, nephrectomy 4 weeks later. Blood was sampled at baseline, 2 weeks and 4 weeks after SBRT. Specimen: blood, collected from a patient whose treatment included radiotherapy and nephrectomy. The chain employs TRBV7-2 and TRBJ2-3; no clear D gene. This TCR came from a woman aged 70-85 years with renal cell carcinoma. The CDR3 here is CASTEPSTDTQYF. The CDR3 DNA is TGTGCCAGCACCGAACCCAGCACAGATACGCAGTATTTT. Variable domain in full (rest from reference TRBV7-2 and TRBJ2-3): GAGVSQSPSNKVTEKGKDVELRCDPISGHTALYWYRQSLGQGLEFLIYFQGNSAPDKSGLPSDRFSAERTGGSVSTLTIQRTQQEDSAVYLCASTEPSTDTQYFGPGTRLTVL.